This entry lists 19 T cell receptor beta chains sequenced from one sample in a study of cytomegalovirus exposure and HLA in healthy donors. TCRdb's table, derived via immunoSEQ multiplex PCR, lists solely in-frame clones and lacks some. Of tens of thousands of clones in the sample, roughly nine tenths were seen once. Specimen: PBMCs. All receptors come from a man between 18 and 29 years old in good health and CMV-seronegative.

For the CDR3, the DNA is TGTGCCAGCAGTTCCCCCACCGGGACAGGGGCCTCACTTTATGGCTACACCTTC. This translates into CASSSPTGTGASLYGYTF. The V and J genes are TRBV28 and TRBJ1-2, with TRBD1 matching over 10 bases. Per germline, CDR1 MDHEN and CDR2 SYDVKM. This CDR3 spans 18 amino acids. The V and J ends lost 4 bases and 5 bases, in that order; junction bases with no gene match: 16.

This chain connects TRBV27 to TRBJ1-1; D ambiguous. V was clipped by 6 bases and J by 6 bases, with 14 bases between them. CDR1 and CDR2 (germline): MNHEY, SMNVEV (reference sequence). The CDR3 runs 13 residues. The CDR3 reads CASSKYSGAEAFF. As DNA, the CDR3 is TGTGCCAGCAGCAAATACAGCGGGGCTGAAGCTTTCTTT.

This chain connects TRBV4-1 to TRBJ2-2, with 14 bases that match TRBD2. The germline CDR1 and CDR2 sequences are MGHRA and YSYEKL. There are 17 residues in the CDR3. V lost 2 bases to trimming and J lost 5 bases; unmatched junction nucleotides: 4. CDR3 residues: CASSQHGLAGGTGELFF. The CDR3 bases are TGCGCCAGCAGCCAACACGGACTAGCGGGAGGAACCGGGGAGCTGTTTTTT.

The CDR3 region has the DNA TGTGCCAGCAGCGACAATGTTGGAGAGACCCAGTACTTC. Residues: CASSDNVGETQYF. This chain connects TRBV7-3 to TRBJ2-5; unclear D gene. Germline V lookup: CDR1 SGHTA, CDR2 FQGTGA. This CDR3 spans 13 amino acids. The V end was cut by 5 bases, the J end by 4 bases, with 11 bases between.

The V gene is TRBV6-5, the J gene TRBJ2-7; no firm D call. Germline V CDR1 and CDR2: MNHEY, SVGAGI. The CDR3 extends over 13 amino acids. CDR3 residues: CATSMGASYEQYF. The CDR3 bases are TGTGCGACCAGTATGGGCGCGTCGTACGAGCAGTACTTC.

This chain joins TRBV7-2 and TRBJ1-2; tentative D call: TRBD1 (6 bases). The CDR3 length is 15 residues. The V end was cut by 2 bases, the J end by 3 bases, with 13 bases between. Looked up from germline, CDR1 is SGHTA and CDR2 is FQGNSA. The CDR3 spells CASSLRARTDYGYTF. CDR3 DNA: TGTGCCAGCAGCTTAAGGGCTCGGACAGACTATGGCTACACCTTC.

V is TRBV5-1 and J is TRBJ1-1; the match to TRBD1 covers 7 bases. Trimming at V came to 7 bases and at J to 7 bases, leaving 10 bases not matched to a gene. The CDR3 consists of 13 residues. CDR1 and CDR2 (germline): SGHRS, YFSETQ. CDR3 coding DNA: TGCGCCAGCGGCATGGCAGGGGGAGTTGAAGCTTTCTTT. Translated, it gives CASGMAGGVEAFF.

The sample holds a few counts of this clone. The genes are TRBV7-9 and TRBJ2-7; 12 bases are a match to TRBD1. The CDR3 contains 14 residues. Per germline, CDR1 SEHNR and CDR2 FQNEAQ (reference sequence). V shed 5 bases and J 4 bases; nucleotides not matched to a gene: 3. CDR3 residues: CASSRDRGLYEQYF. As DNA, the CDR3 is TGTGCCAGCAGCCGGGACAGGGGGCTATACGAGCAGTACTTC.

The V gene is TRBV30, the J gene TRBJ2-2; TRBD2 matches at 7 bases. V shed 2 bases and J 4 bases; nucleotides not matched to a gene: 7. The CDR3 has 15 residues. Germline CDR1 GTSNPN, CDR2 SVGIG (reference sequence). CDR3 loop: CAWSSGLGGTGELFF. The CDR3 DNA sequence: TGTGCCTGGAGTTCTGGACTAGGTGGCACCGGGGAGCTGTTTTTT.

V and J are TRBV11-1 and TRBJ2-7; TRBD2 matches at 7 bases. V gave up 1 base and J gave up 1 base; unmatched junction bases: 10. CDR1 and CDR2 from the germline V gene are SGHAT and FQDESV (reference sequence). The CDR3 has 17 residues. In DNA form, the CDR3 reads TGTGCCAGCAGCTTAGATTTTCCGGGAGGAGGGTCCTACGAGCAGTACTTC. Translating gives CASSLDFPGGGSYEQYF.

The chain combines TRBV13 with TRBJ2-3; D is unresolved. Germline CDR1 is PRHDT and CDR2 is FYEKMQ (reference sequence). This CDR3 has 17 residues. With 4 bases removed from V and 5 bases from J, the gap between germline ends came to 22 bases. The CDR3 reads CASSSLSSSARKDTQYF. The CDR3 DNA sequence: TGTGCCAGCAGCTCCCTTTCGTCCTCCGCGAGGAAAGATACGCAGTATTTT.

The chain links TRBV6-6 to TRBJ1-5, with D perhaps TRBD1 (5 bases). The CDR3 spans 13 residues. Deletions cut 3 bases from V and 4 bases from J, with 7 bases between. The germline V gene has CDR1 MNHNY and CDR2 SVGAGI (reference sequence). CDR3 DNA sequence: TGTGCCAGCAGTTATGGGGGGAATCAGCCCCAGCATTTT. Translating it yields CASSYGGNQPQHF.

CDR3 protein: CASSILGGLLYEQYF. CDR3 nucleotides: TGTGCCAGTAGTATTCTAGGGGGTCTTCTCTACGAGCAGTACTTC. The V gene is TRBV19, the J gene TRBJ2-7; TRBD1 might be the D (6 bases). V lost 3 bases and J lost 3, with 15 bases in between. This CDR3 contains 15 residues. Germline V gene sequence: CDR1 LNHDA, CDR2 SQIVND (reference sequence).

In this sample, this clone turned up once. This rearrangement joins TRBV5-6 to TRBJ2-7; 16 bases are shared with TRBD2. CDR1 is SGHDT, CDR2 YYEEEE, per germline. This CDR3 has 19 residues. Trimming took 4 bases from V and 3 from J; bases not matched to a gene: 13. The CDR3 sequence: CASSPRPGLAGGSRYEQYF. In DNA, the CDR3 is TGTGCCAGCAGCCCCCGACCGGGACTAGCGGGAGGGTCCCGCTACGAGCAGTACTTC.

This rearrangement joins TRBV18 to TRBJ2-2; a possible D gene is TRBD2 (5 bases). The germline CDR1 and CDR2 sequences are KGHSH and LQKENI. CDR3 length: 16 residues. Trimming pared 0 bases from V and 4 bases from J, leaving 12 bases between. As DNA, the CDR3 is TGTGCCAGCTCACCACCGACCAACGCGGGCACCGGGGAGCTGTTTTTT. This sequence encodes CASSPPTNAGTGELFF.

The chain uses TRBV29-1 and TRBJ1-4, with D perhaps TRBD1 (5 bases). V lost 0 bases and J lost 7, with 9 bases in between. CDR3 length: 13 residues. The germline CDR1 and CDR2 sequences are SQVTM and ANQGSEA. The CDR3 DNA sequence: TGCAGCGTTGAAGAAGGGGAGGGTGAAAAACTGTTTTTT. This codes for CSVEEGEGEKLFF.

The rearrangement joins TRBV5-1 to TRBJ2-3; 7 positions match TRBD2. The germline V gene encodes CDR1 SGHRS and CDR2 YFSETQ. The CDR3 length is 14 residues. V was clipped by 6 bases and J by 3 bases; unmatched bases: 7. DNA for the CDR3: TGCGCCAGCAAAGGTTTGCGGGAGACAGATACGCAGTATTTT. It codes for CASKGLRETDTQYF.

This clone was detected only once. J is TRBJ2-7 and V is TRBV2, with 9 positions matching TRBD2. Germline CDR1 SNHLY, CDR2 FYNNEI. With 5 bases clipped from V and 2 bases from J, the junction kept 13 bases outside the gene matches. The CDR3 extends over 17 amino acids. The CDR3 sequence: CASSLRLLAGITYEQYF. The CDR3 DNA reads as TGTGCCAGCAGTCTGCGACTACTAGCGGGTATAACCTACGAGCAGTACTTC.

The rearrangement joins TRBV19 to TRBJ2-3, with 12 bases aligning to TRBD2. The CDR3 totals 15 residues. Trimming removed 3 bases from V and 6 bases from J; junction bases left unmatched: 4. The germline gives CDR1 LNHDA, CDR2 SQIVND (reference sequence). The CDR3 here is CASSMILAGGDTQYF. DNA for the CDR3: TGTGCCAGTAGTATGATCCTAGCGGGAGGGGATACGCAGTATTTT. Full variable domain (missing parts from reference TRBV19 and TRBJ2-3): DGGITQSPKYLFRKEGQNVTLSCEQNLNHDAMYWYRQDPGQGLRLIYYSQIVNDFQKGDIAEGYSVSREKKESFPLTVTSAQKNPTAFYLCASSMILAGGDTQYFGPGTRLTVL.